This T cell receptor (beta chain) derives from a study of cytomegalovirus exposure and HLA in healthy donors. Background on the study: Inside one of the first data releases sat tens of millions of unique TCRs taken from HLA-typed donors. Overall study findings and caveats: Association of a missense DCLRE1C variant with TCR beta V- and J-gene trimming was reported in a later analysis.

Amplification used 60 Vbeta primers and 13 Jbeta primers. The repertoire was sequenced with immunoSEQ multiplex PCR; TCRdb's copy has only in-frame clones and lacks some. The table has about 160,000 clones, about 80% seen once. Healthy bone marrow donors formed the donor group. Worth noting for this clone: What it binds is unknown.

The CDR3 contains 14 residues. V was clipped by 4 bases and J by 5 bases; unmatched bases: 3. Germline V CDR1 and CDR2: SGHRS, YFSETQ. The sequenced sample consisted of PBMCs. This TCR came from a female donor in good health and CMV-seronegative. V is TRBV5-1 and J is TRBJ1-5; 10 bases fit TRBD1. The CDR3 protein is CASSAGTGDQPQHF. CDR3 sequence (DNA): TGCGCCAGCAGCGCCGGGACAGGGGATCAGCCCCAGCATTTT.